A single sample is the source of the 15 T cell receptor beta chains below, sequenced in a study of blood T cell repertoires in COVID-19. Profiling relied on immunoSEQ multiplex PCR, and the TCRdb table lists in-frame clones only, not all of them. The sample lists fewer than 350,000 clones, roughly 87% occurring once. The specimen was PBMCs or T cells enriched from blood (not recorded which). The receptors come from a woman between 35 and 50 years old who had recovered from COVID-19.

This clone came up a few times. The genes are TRBV30 and TRBJ2-7, with 9 bases lining up with TRBD1. The length of the CDR3 is 14 residues. Germline V lookup: CDR1 GTSNPN, CDR2 SVGIG (reference sequence). After removal of 4 bases from V and 7 bases from J, the junction contained 11 bases not matched to a gene. CDR3 bases: TGTGCCTGGAAACCCGACAGGGGGATAGGGGAGCAGTACTTC. Protein: CAWKPDRGIGEQYF.

This chain joins TRBV27 and TRBJ2-5; 14 nucleotides line up with TRBD2. V shed 3 bases, J shed 6 bases, and the junction held 9 bases outside the gene matches. The CDR3 has 17 residues. CDR1 is MNHEY, CDR2 SMNVEV, per germline (reference sequence). CDR3 DNA: TGTGCCAGCAGTTTGCGGGGACTAGCGGGAGAGGGAAAGACCCAGTACTTC. Its translation: CASSLRGLAGEGKTQYF.

This clone has only a few counts. This chain connects TRBV3-1 (or the pseudogene TRBV3-2) to TRBJ1-6; TRBD1 agrees at 7 bases. Germline loops: CDR1 LGHDT, CDR2 YNNKEL (reference sequence). The length of the CDR3 is 13 residues. The V segment lost 5 bases and the J segment 7 bases; nucleotides outside the gene matches: 2. CDR3 in amino acids: CASSDRVNSPLHF. CDR3 nucleotide sequence: TGTGCCAGCAGCGACAGGGTAAATTCACCCCTCCACTTT.

The genes are TRBV29-1 and TRBJ2-7; 14 bases line up with TRBD2. The germline gives CDR1 SQVTM, CDR2 ANQGSEA. The CDR3 totals 13 residues. V was pared by 7 bases and J by 5 bases, with 4 bases of the junction left unmatched. CDR3 loop: CSGTSGRNHEQYF. As DNA, the CDR3 is TGCAGCGGGACTAGCGGGAGGAATCACGAGCAGTACTTC.

The CDR3 DNA reads as TGTGCCAGCAGTGATCCGGGACAGGGCGGGCTGTACTTC. It specifies CASSDPGQGGLYF. The chain is built from TRBV28 and TRBJ2-4; the match to TRBD1 covers 9 bases. The CDR3 sequence is 13 residues long. V shed 5 bases and J 15 bases; nucleotides not matched to a gene: 11. CDR1 and CDR2 from the germline V gene are MDHEN and SYDVKM.

The gene calls are TRBV28 and TRBJ2-7; 8 bases align to TRBD1. Germline loops: CDR1 MDHEN, CDR2 SYDVKM. The CDR3 contains 14 residues. V shed 6 bases and J 4 bases; nucleotides not matched to a gene: 8. The CDR3 spells CASRAQGASYEQYF. For the CDR3, the DNA is TGTGCCAGCAGGGCCCAGGGGGCTTCTTACGAGCAGTACTTC.

V gene TRBV7-2 combines with J gene TRBJ2-7; no reliable D call. Germline values: CDR1 SGHTA, CDR2 FQGNSA. The CDR3 runs to 13 residues. V was trimmed by 2 bases and J by 2 bases, leaving 7 bases between them. Written as DNA, the CDR3 is TGTGCCAGCAGCTTATCCCCAGCCTACGAGCAGTACTTC. This translates into CASSLSPAYEQYF.

The V and J genes are TRBV18 and TRBJ1-4; TRBD1 is a possible D gene (5 bases). In germline, CDR1 is KGHSH, CDR2 LQKENI. The CDR3 is 14 amino acids. The V and J ends lost 6 bases and 8 bases respectively, with 16 bases between them. Here the CDR3 reads CASSAGTEGEKLFF. The CDR3 region has the DNA TGTGCCAGCTCGGCTGGTACGGAGGGGGAAAAACTGTTTTTT.

V is TRBV7-2 and J is TRBJ2-2; 10 nucleotides agree with TRBD2. Unmatched junction bases numbered 10, after V lost 5 bases and J lost 7 bases. CDR3 size: 16 residues. CDR1 is SGHTA and CDR2 is FQGNSA in the germline V gene. CDR3 nucleotide sequence: TGTGCCAGCAGCGTCGCGAGCGGGAGGGGCGGCGGGGAGCTGTTTTTT. The encoded protein is CASSVASGRGGGELFF.

Comment on this clone: One end of the junction fails to match germline, which may point to a read error. This chain's CDR3 is CASSLTSGRADTQYF. The CDR3 DNA is TGTGCCAGCAGCCTAACTAGCGGGAGGGCAGATACGCAGTATTTT. V gene TRBV7-3 combines with J gene TRBJ2-3; 13 bases map to TRBD2. The CDR3 has 15 amino acids. Germline V gene lookup returns CDR1 SGHTA and CDR2 FQGTGA.

The genes are TRBV19 and TRBJ1-5; 7 bases match TRBD1. This CDR3 comprises 14 residues. Trimming removed 6 bases from V and 3 bases from J; junction bases left unmatched: 5. CDR1 and CDR2 from the germline V gene are LNHDA and SQIVND (reference sequence). CDR3 in DNA: TGTGCCAGTAGACGGGACAGTTACAATCAGCCCCAGCATTTT. Protein product: CASRRDSYNQPQHF.

This chain connects TRBV11-1 to TRBJ1-6; a possible D gene is TRBD1 (5 bases). Trimming removed 1 base from V and 7 bases from J, with 11 bases in between. Germline lookup yields CDR1 SGHAT and CDR2 FQDESV (reference sequence). The CDR3 totals 15 residues. The CDR3 DNA follows: TGTGCCAGCAGCTTAGGAAGGGGCGCCAATTCACCCCTCCACTTT. Its protein product is CASSLGRGANSPLHF.

The genes are TRBV6-5 and TRBJ2-5; 7 bases map to TRBD1. From germline, CDR1 is MNHEY and CDR2 SVGAGI. The CDR3 is 15 residues long. V was pared by 4 bases and J by 1 base, with 6 bases of the junction left unmatched. CDR3 in amino acids: CASSSSGTAQETQYF. Here the CDR3 DNA reads TGTGCCAGCAGTTCGTCGGGGACAGCCCAAGAGACCCAGTACTTC.

The genes are TRBV11-3 and TRBJ2-2; D uncertain. The CDR3 has 14 residues. CDR1 and CDR2 (germline): SGHNT, YENEEA. V was shortened by 1 base and J by 1 base, with 4 bases between the two germline ends. The CDR3 sequence: CASSLAGNTGELFF. CDR3 nucleotide sequence: TGTGCCAGCAGCTTAGCGGGGAACACCGGGGAGCTGTTTTTT. Using reference TRBV11-3 and TRBJ2-2 for the parts outside the CDR3, the full variable domain is EAGVVQSPRYKIIEKKQPVAFWCNPISGHNTLYWYLQNLGQGPELLIRYENEEAVDDSQLPKDRFSAERLKGVDSTLKIQPAELGDSAVYLCASSLAGNTGELFFGEGSRLTVL.

The gene calls are TRBV28 and TRBJ2-1; 7 positions agree with TRBD2. In germline, CDR1 is MDHEN, CDR2 SYDVKM. CDR3 size: 14 residues. The trim removed 6 bases at V and 7 bases at J, leaving 9 bases unmatched. The CDR3 bases are TGTGCCAGCAGAGAAGCGGGGCCTGTGAATGAGCAGTTCTTC. Protein sequence: CASREAGPVNEQFF.